The 25 T cell receptor beta chains below come from one sample, sequenced in a study of blood T cell repertoires in COVID-19. Profiling relied on immunoSEQ multiplex PCR, and the TCRdb table lists in-frame clones only, not all of them. The sample comprises some 100,000 clones, over 75% of which are singletons, and over 7% rests with the top ten. Input material: peripheral blood. The receptor source for this set is a man aged 25-40 years in a cohort sampled during active COVID-19.

This chain connects TRBV12-5 to TRBJ1-5; the D gene is possibly TRBD1 (5 bases). The CDR3 is 15 amino acids. V lost 8 bases and J 2 bases, leaving 16 bases between the germline ends. CDR1 and CDR2 from the germline V gene are LGHNT and FRNRAP. The CDR3 sequence: CASKSQAVGNQPQHF. The CDR3 region has the DNA TGTGCTAGTAAGTCACAGGCGGTTGGCAATCAGCCCCAGCATTTT.

The CDR3 loop is CASSLQQGALDEKLFF. For the CDR3, the DNA is TGTGCCAGCTCATTACAACAGGGGGCGCTGGATGAAAAACTGTTTTTT. The chain carries TRBV18 and TRBJ1-4; the match to TRBD1 covers 9 bases. The CDR3 loop spans 16 amino acids. The germline gives CDR1 KGHSH, CDR2 LQKENI. V shed 5 bases and J 6 bases; nucleotides not matched to a gene: 10.

The J gene is TRBJ1-4, the V gene TRBV28, with a tentative D call TRBD1 (5 bases). Germline CDR1 is MDHEN and CDR2 is SYDVKM. The germline V and J ends were trimmed by 6 bases and 6 bases, with 14 bases remaining between them. This CDR3 contains 14 residues. The CDR3 is CASSQGRRDEKLFF. The CDR3 region has the DNA TGTGCCAGCAGCCAGGGACGGAGGGATGAAAAACTGTTTTTT.

The chain recombines TRBV6-5 with TRBJ1-6; D is ambiguous. Trimming cost V 5 bases and J 8 bases, with 13 bases left between them. CDR1 is MNHEY, CDR2 SVGAGI, per germline. This CDR3 has 14 residues. The CDR3 spells CASSRHWLDSPLHF. Written as DNA, the CDR3 is TGTGCCAGCAGTAGACACTGGTTGGATTCACCCCTCCACTTT.

This chain connects TRBV10-3 to TRBJ2-1; TRBD2 might be the D (6 bases). CDR1 and CDR2 (germline): ENHRY, SYGVKD. The germline V and J ends were trimmed by 6 bases and 5 bases, with 17 bases remaining between them. The CDR3 is 15 amino acids. CDR3 coding DNA: TGTGCCATCAGGCCCGGGGGTCCCTTGGACAATGAGCAGTTCTTC. The encoded protein is CAIRPGGPLDNEQFF.

The rearrangement joins TRBV2 to TRBJ1-5; 12 nucleotides align to TRBD1. This CDR3 region has 17 residues. The trim removed 4 bases at V and 2 bases at J, leaving 6 bases unmatched. CDR1 is SNHLY, CDR2 FYNNEI, per germline. The CDR3, as DNA: TGTGCCAGCAGTGGCGGGACAGGGGGCAGAGGCAATCAGCCCCAGCATTTT. It encodes CASSGGTGGRGNQPQHF.

The chain has TRBV7-2 and TRBJ2-3, with D perhaps matching TRBD1 (5 bases). Looked up from germline, CDR1 is SGHTA and CDR2 is FQGNSA. Deletions cut 1 base from V and 4 bases from J, with 12 bases between. The CDR3 is 15 residues long. The CDR3 region has the DNA TGTGCCAGCAGCTTAGTTAGGGGCGCGGCAGATACGCAGTATTTT. This encodes CASSLVRGAADTQYF.

This clone was seen only once. The chain links TRBV6-5 to TRBJ1-1; TRBD1 might be the D (6 bases). The CDR3 has 16 residues. Germline V gene sequence: CDR1 MNHEY, CDR2 SVGAGI. The ends were cut back, 0 bases at V and 6 bases at J, with 17 bases in the middle. CDR3 sequence: CASSYSGGLVVSEAFF. CDR3 sequence (DNA): TGTGCCAGCAGTTACTCCGGGGGGCTCGTAGTTTCTGAAGCTTTCTTT.

The J gene is TRBJ2-4, the V gene TRBV5-1, with TRBD2 matching over 11 bases. CDR3 size: 19 residues. Per germline, CDR1 SGHRS and CDR2 YFSETQ. V shed 4 bases and J 1 base; nucleotides not matched to a gene: 13. This CDR3 reads CASSTGLAGTGGAKNIQYF. CDR3 DNA sequence: TGCGCCAGCAGCACCGGACTAGCGGGCACCGGGGGGGCCAAAAACATTCAGTACTTC.

The rearrangement links TRBV25-1 to TRBJ2-5, with D possibly TRBD2 on 6 matching bases. V was pared by 5 bases and J by 5 bases, with 12 bases between. This CDR3 is 13 amino acids long. Germline lookup yields CDR1 MGHDK and CDR2 SYGVNS. The chain's CDR3 is CASSYSEGETQYF. Here the CDR3 DNA reads TGTGCCAGCAGTTACTCGGAGGGGGAGACCCAGTACTTC.

This clone has just one count. This sequence joins TRBV4-1 and TRBJ1-1; D is possibly TRBD1 (6 bases). The CDR3 is made up of 16 amino acids. Trimming removed 5 bases from V and 1 base from J, with 17 bases in between. Germline loops: CDR1 MGHRA, CDR2 YSYEKL. For the CDR3, the DNA is TGCGCCAGCAGCTCAGGGGAAAACAGACCGAACACTGAAGCTTTCTTT. This codes for CASSSGENRPNTEAFF.

V and J are TRBV29-1 and TRBJ2-7; 10 bases fit TRBD2. The CDR3 loop spans 13 amino acids. Trimming at V came to 7 bases and at J to 4 bases, leaving 7 bases not matched to a gene. Germline values: CDR1 SQVTM, CDR2 ANQGSEA. The CDR3 bases are TGCAGCGGAACATCTAGCGGGGGTTACGAGCAGTACTTC. Translated: CSGTSSGGYEQYF.

This clone was observed a few times. J is TRBJ2-7 and V is TRBV5-5, with D possibly matching TRBD1 (5 bases). The V end lost 3 bases, the J end lost 6 bases, and 13 bases lay between the germline ends. Germline-derived CDR1 and CDR2 are SGHKS and YYEKEE (reference sequence). This CDR3 spans 13 amino acids. The CDR3 loop reads CASSSYGAREQYF. The DNA for the CDR3 is TGTGCCAGCAGCTCGTATGGGGCGCGCGAGCAGTACTTC. Using reference TRBV5-5 and TRBJ2-7 for the parts outside the CDR3, the full variable domain is DAGVTQSPTHLIKTRGQQVTLRCSPISGHKSVSWYQQVLGQGPQFIFQYYEKEERGRGNFPDRFSARQFPNYSSELNVNALLLGDSALYLCASSSYGAREQYFGPGTRLTVT.

On this clone: This same CDR3 is encoded by further DNA sequences in the sample. This chain connects TRBV6-5 to TRBJ2-7; 8 positions match TRBD2. The trim removed 2 bases at V and 1 base at J, leaving 1 base unmatched. CDR1 is MNHEY, CDR2 SVGAGI, per germline. CDR3 length: 14 residues. CDR3 nucleotide sequence: TGTGCCAGCAGTTACGGCGGGGGGTCCTACGAGCAGTACTTC. Protein product: CASSYGGGSYEQYF.

This chain uses TRBV2 with TRBJ2-3; TRBD2 agrees at 9 bases. CDR3 size: 15 residues. V shed 9 bases and J 2 bases; nucleotides not matched to a gene: 9. Germline CDR1 and CDR2: SNHLY and FYNNEI. The CDR3 is CASAPGLAYTDTQYF. CDR3 in DNA: TGTGCCAGTGCACCGGGACTAGCTTACACAGATACGCAGTATTTT.

The V and J genes are TRBV5-6 and TRBJ1-3; TRBD1 matches 7 bases. Germline assignment: CDR1 SGHDT and CDR2 YYEEEE. CDR3 length equals 13 residues. The ends lost 4 bases at V and 7 bases at J; junction bases unmatched: 5. The CDR3 nucleotides read TGTGCCAGCAGCGCTGGGACAGAGAACACCATATATTTT. Translating it yields CASSAGTENTIYF.

The chain has TRBV19 and TRBJ1-2; 7 nucleotides agree with TRBD1. There are 16 residues in the CDR3. Germline V gene sequence: CDR1 LNHDA, CDR2 SQIVND (reference sequence). The V segment lost 8 bases and the J segment 0 bases; nucleotides outside the gene matches: 12. The CDR3 here is CASLRETGTTNYGYTF. The CDR3 coding sequence is TGTGCCAGTTTACGGGAGACAGGGACGACTAACTATGGCTACACCTTC.

CDR3 region: CASSIRGADEKLFF. The CDR3 nucleotides are TGTGCCAGCAGCATCCGGGGGGCGGATGAAAAACTGTTTTTT. This chain connects TRBV5-5 to TRBJ1-4; a possible D gene is TRBD1 (6 bases). Per germline, CDR1 SGHKS and CDR2 YYEKEE (reference sequence). This CDR3 contains 14 residues. Deletions cut 4 bases from V and 6 bases from J, with 13 bases between.

This clone was seen only once. The V gene is TRBV19, the J gene TRBJ2-1; 8 bases line up with TRBD1. This CDR3 contains 14 residues. The germline gives CDR1 LNHDA, CDR2 SQIVND (reference sequence). V gave up 10 bases and J gave up 0 bases; unmatched junction bases: 5. In DNA form, the CDR3 reads TGTGCCACCAACAGGGGGAGCTCCTACAATGAGCAGTTCTTC. It codes for CATNRGSSYNEQFF.

The gene calls are TRBV18 and TRBJ1-2; 10 bases are shared with TRBD1. The J segment lost 5 bases and the V segment lost 3 bases, leaving 9 bases of the junction unmatched. Germline CDR1 KGHSH, CDR2 LQKENI. This CDR3 comprises 16 residues. The CDR3 is CASSPLREGQGYGYTF. CDR3 DNA: TGTGCCAGCTCACCGCTACGCGAGGGACAGGGGTATGGCTACACCTTC.

The chain couples TRBV7-6 to TRBJ2-7; 7 bases are a match to TRBD2. Germline trimming cut 2 bases from V and 6 bases from J; bases unmatched to any gene: 10. CDR1 and CDR2 from the germline V gene are SGHVS and FNYEAQ. This CDR3 contains 15 residues. The CDR3 nucleotides read TGTGCCAGCAGCTTACCTCCAGGTGGGGGGGGCGAGCAGTACTTC. Translation gives CASSLPPGGGGEQYF.

CDR3 protein: CAHEGGTNYGYTF. The CDR3 nucleotides are TGTGCCCACGAGGGGGGGACTAACTATGGCTACACCTTC. V and J are TRBV30 and TRBJ1-2; D possibly corresponds to TRBD1 (6 bases). Germline CDR1 and CDR2: GTSNPN and SVGIG (reference sequence). The CDR3 sequence is 13 residues long. V lost 8 bases to trimming and J lost 0 bases, with 13 bases between them.

This rearrangement joins TRBV2 to TRBJ2-5; 14 positions match TRBD2. V lost 11 bases to trimming and J lost 6 bases; unmatched junction nucleotides: 14. CDR3 size: 16 residues. Germline V gene data show CDR1 as SNHLY and CDR2 as FYNNEI. CDR3 residues: CAAQGPGLAGAQTQYF. In DNA, the CDR3 is TGTGCCGCCCAAGGACCGGGACTAGCGGGGGCTCAGACCCAGTACTTC.

The chain has TRBV6-5 and TRBJ2-7; the match to TRBD2 covers 8 bases. The CDR3 length is 14 residues. Trimming at V came to 7 bases and at J to 3 bases, leaving 8 bases not matched to a gene. CDR1 MNHEY and CDR2 SVGAGI come from the germline V gene. The CDR3 here is CASTNRGLDYEQYF. CDR3 DNA: TGTGCCAGCACCAATCGGGGACTAGACTACGAGCAGTACTTC.

This sequence joins TRBV5-1 and TRBJ2-3; D gene uncertain. Germline assignment: CDR1 SGHRS and CDR2 YFSETQ. The CDR3 runs 14 residues. V shed 0 bases and J shed 2 bases, with 7 bases lying between them. DNA of the CDR3: TGCGCCAGCAGCTTGGTTCAGTACACAGATACGCAGTATTTT. Residues: CASSLVQYTDTQYF.